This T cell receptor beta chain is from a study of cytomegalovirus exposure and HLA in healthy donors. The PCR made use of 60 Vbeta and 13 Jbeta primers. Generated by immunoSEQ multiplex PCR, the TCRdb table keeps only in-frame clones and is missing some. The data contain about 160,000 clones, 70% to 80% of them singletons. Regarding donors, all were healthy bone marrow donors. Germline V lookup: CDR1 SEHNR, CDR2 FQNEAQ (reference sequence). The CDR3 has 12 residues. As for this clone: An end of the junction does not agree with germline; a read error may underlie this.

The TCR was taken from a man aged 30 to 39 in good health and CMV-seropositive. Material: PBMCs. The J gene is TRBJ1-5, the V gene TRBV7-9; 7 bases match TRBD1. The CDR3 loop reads CSSRQGDQPQHF. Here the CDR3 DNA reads TGTTCCAGCAGGCAGGGGGATCAGCCCCAGCATTTT.